The 11 T cell receptor beta chains below all came from one sample that was sequenced in a study of cytomegalovirus exposure and HLA in healthy donors. PCR amplification relied on 60 Vbeta primers (plus 13 Jbeta primers). The assay was immunoSEQ multiplex PCR, and TCRdb's table has in-frame clones only and misses some. The sample has about 160,000 clones, approximately 78% seen once. The sample comprised PBMCs. All receptors derive from a male donor in good health and CMV-seropositive.

The J gene is TRBJ1-2, the V gene TRBV13, with TRBD1 matching 11 bases. CDR3 size: 15 residues. Germline V gene data show CDR1 as PRHDT and CDR2 as FYEKMQ (reference sequence). The J segment lost 3 bases and the V segment lost 3 bases, leaving 3 bases of the junction unmatched. The CDR3: CASSFRTGGYYGYTF. As DNA, the CDR3 is TGTGCCAGCAGCTTTAGGACAGGGGGCTACTATGGCTACACCTTC.

V usage is TRBV5-1 and J usage is TRBJ1-1; TRBD1 matches 8 bases. The V and J ends lost 3 bases and 5 bases, in that order; junction bases with no gene match: 12. CDR1 is SGHRS, CDR2 YFSETQ, per germline. The CDR3 sequence is 16 residues long. CDR3 bases: TGCGCCAGCAGCTCCCCTGCAGGGGGCTATCGGACTGAAGCTTTCTTT. Amino acids: CASSSPAGGYRTEAFF.

The chain carries TRBV19 and TRBJ2-7; D may be TRBD1 (6 bases). Trimming left V 7 bases short and J 5 bases short, with 15 bases between. Germline V gene lookup returns CDR1 LNHDA and CDR2 SQIVND (reference sequence). The CDR3 is made up of 13 amino acids. The CDR3 DNA sequence: TGTGCCAGTACCGACACAGGGCTCGACGAGCAGTACTTC. This translates into CASTDTGLDEQYF.

The chain recombines TRBV6-6 with TRBJ2-1, with a weak D call TRBD2 (6 bases). Trimming took off 6 bases at V and 0 bases at J, with 15 bases between the two ends. The length of the CDR3 is 16 residues. From germline, CDR1 is MNHNY and CDR2 SVGAGI (reference sequence). The CDR3 bases are TGTGCCAGCAGCAACGGGGGTACCCACTCCTACAATGAGCAGTTCTTC. This codes for CASSNGGTHSYNEQFF.

This clone turned up a few times. Its ends do not fully match the called genes, so a read error is possible. This chain joins TRBV7-8 and TRBJ1-2; D might be TRBD1 (5 bases). The germline gives CDR1 SGHVS, CDR2 FQNEAQ. The CDR3 has 10 amino acids. The CDR3 sequence is CASRGGPLSF. Written as DNA, the CDR3 is TGTGCCAGCAGGGGGGGACCCTTGTCCTTC.

This clone was found a few times. This rearrangement joins TRBV7-2 to TRBJ2-5, with a tentative D call TRBD2 (5 bases). The germline V and J ends were trimmed by 1 base and 5 bases, with 11 bases remaining between them. Germline CDR1 SGHTA, CDR2 FQGNSA. The CDR3 has 14 residues. The CDR3 nucleotides read TGTGCCAGCAGCTTAGGAACGGGGTTCGAGACCCAGTACTTC. Translated: CASSLGTGFETQYF.

The chain uses TRBV30 and TRBJ1-5; D unresolved. Germline V lookup: CDR1 GTSNPN, CDR2 SVGIG (reference sequence). There are 13 residues in the CDR3. Trimming cost V 5 bases and J 3 bases, with 11 bases left between them. For the CDR3, the DNA is TGTGCCTGGGGAACGGAGATCAATCAGCCCCAGCATTTT. It translates to CAWGTEINQPQHF.

The gene calls are TRBV4-3 and TRBJ2-1; 8 bases line up with TRBD1. Germline V gene lookup returns CDR1 LGHNA and CDR2 YSLEER. V was pared by 4 bases and J by 0 bases, with 8 bases of the junction left unmatched. The CDR3 loop spans 17 amino acids. The CDR3 sequence is CASSPYHRGSSYNEQFF. CDR3 sequence (DNA): TGCGCCAGCAGCCCCTACCACAGGGGGAGCTCCTACAATGAGCAGTTCTTC.

This chain uses TRBV14 with TRBJ1-5; tentatively, D is TRBD1 (5 bases). The CDR3 is made up of 18 amino acids. Germline V gene data show CDR1 as SGHDN and CDR2 as FVKESK. The V end lost 1 base, the J end lost 7 bases, and 23 bases lay between the germline ends. The CDR3 reads CASSQVLILLGRAQPQHF. CDR3 DNA sequence: TGTGCCAGCAGCCAAGTCTTAATCTTACTGGGCAGGGCACAGCCCCAGCATTTT.

This clone appeared a single time. The chain links TRBV19 to TRBJ2-1; 11 positions match TRBD2. Germline V CDR1 and CDR2: LNHDA, SQIVND (reference sequence). This CDR3 contains 15 residues. The trim removed 4 bases at V and 3 bases at J, leaving 2 bases unmatched. CDR3 in amino acids: CASSTLAGGYNEQFF. CDR3 sequence (DNA): TGTGCCAGTAGTACCCTAGCGGGGGGCTACAATGAGCAGTTCTTC. Drawing the rest from reference TRBV19 and TRBJ2-1, the complete variable domain is DGGITQSPKYLFRKEGQNVTLSCEQNLNHDAMYWYRQDPGQGLRLIYYSQIVNDFQKGDIAEGYSVSREKKESFPLTVTSAQKNPTAFYLCASSTLAGGYNEQFFGPGTRLTVL.

The rearrangement links TRBV25-1 to TRBJ1-1; the D is unclear. Germline CDR1 MGHDK, CDR2 SYGVNS. Trimming removed 5 bases from V and 1 base from J, with 11 bases in between. The CDR3 has 14 residues. The CDR3 nucleotides are TGTGCCAGCAGTCCGTCTTCTTGGAACACTGAAGCTTTCTTT. Its translation is CASSPSSWNTEAFF. The variable domain in full, completed from reference TRBV25-1 and TRBJ1-1, reads EADIYQTPRYLVIGTGKKITLECSQTMGHDKMYWYQQDPGMELHLIHYSYGVNSTEKGDLSSESTVSRIRTEHFPLTLESARPSHTSQYLCASSPSSWNTEAFFGQGTRLTVV.